This passage covers 7 T cell receptor beta chains from one sample sequenced in a study of OX40 agonist ivuxolimab in advanced cancers. This table comes from immunoSEQ multiplex PCR, and its TCRdb copy is limited to in-frame clones, with some not included. The sample yields more than 75,000 clones, about 88% seen once. The sequenced sample was CD4+ or CD8+ T cells sorted from blood, obtained in a trial of the OX40 agonist ivuxolimab. These TCRs come from an adult with an advanced solid tumor such as melanoma, head and neck, liver or kidney cancer.

The chain uses TRBV11-2 and TRBJ1-5, with D hard to call. The length of the CDR3 is 13 residues. The ends were cut back, 0 bases at V and 6 bases at J, with 6 bases in the middle. Germline V gene sequence: CDR1 SGHAT, CDR2 FQNNGV. In DNA form, the CDR3 reads TGTGCCAGCAGCTTAGAAGGTAGTCAGCCCCAGCATTTT. This encodes CASSLEGSQPQHF.

V and J are TRBV27 and TRBJ1-1; tentatively, D is TRBD1 (5 bases). Per germline, CDR1 MNHEY and CDR2 SMNVEV (reference sequence). Trimming stripped 10 bases from V and 5 bases from J, with 17 bases between. The CDR3 covers 13 residues. This CDR3 is CATQAGFGTEAFF. CDR3 nucleotides: TGTGCCACCCAGGCAGGGTTCGGGACTGAAGCTTTCTTT.

The chain recombines TRBV6-5 with TRBJ2-7, with no clear D. CDR1 MNHEY and CDR2 SVGAGI come from the germline V gene. The CDR3 covers 16 residues. Trimming stripped 0 bases from V and 0 bases from J, with 12 bases between. The CDR3 reads CASSYSIVGPSYEQYF. The CDR3 DNA follows: TGTGCCAGCAGTTACTCGATCGTAGGACCCTCCTACGAGCAGTACTTC.

This chain joins TRBV6-5 and TRBJ2-1; tentative D call: TRBD2 (5 bases). This CDR3 contains 15 residues. Germline V CDR1 and CDR2: MNHEY, SVGAGI. V was clipped by 4 bases and J by 6 bases, with 16 bases between them. The CDR3 DNA reads TGTGCCAGCAGTTCTTACACGAGGGTCCGCAATGAGCAGTTCTTC. Translating it yields CASSSYTRVRNEQFF.

This chain uses TRBV10-3 with TRBJ1-2; no definite D call. Trimming shortened V by 5 bases and J by 0 bases, and 10 bases separated the two germline ends. The germline CDR1 and CDR2 sequences are ENHRY and SYGVKD. CDR3 length: 14 residues. CDR3 residues: CAISRKGANYGYTF. CDR3 in DNA: TGTGCCATCAGTAGGAAGGGAGCTAACTATGGCTACACCTTC.

The chain combines TRBV7-8 with TRBJ2-1; tentatively, D is TRBD1 or TRBD2 (7 bases each). The ends were cut back, 5 bases at V and 4 bases at J, with 12 bases in the middle. The CDR3 totals 14 residues. Germline V lookup: CDR1 SGHVS, CDR2 FQNEAQ. CDR3 coding DNA: TGTGCCAGCAGCCTCAGGGGGGGGTACAATGAGCAGTTCTTC. Amino acids: CASSLRGGYNEQFF.

The chain links TRBV19 to TRBJ1-1, with 8 nucleotides matching TRBD1. Trimming at V came to 10 bases and at J to 3 bases, leaving 7 bases not matched to a gene. The CDR3 consists of 13 residues. From germline, CDR1 is LNHDA and CDR2 SQIVND (reference sequence). The CDR3 region is CATSDRVDTEAFF. CDR3 in DNA: TGTGCCACCTCGGACAGGGTGGACACTGAAGCTTTCTTT.